This is a list of T cell receptor beta chains from one sample in a study of OX40 agonist ivuxolimab in advanced cancers. Assay used: immunoSEQ multiplex PCR; TCRdb lists only in-frame clones, some missing. The sample has roughly 33,000 clones; 65% to 75% are singletons. This sample comprised CD4+ or CD8+ T cells sorted from blood, obtained in a trial of the OX40 agonist ivuxolimab. These receptors came from an adult with an advanced solid tumor such as melanoma, head and neck, liver or kidney cancer. Both conserved end residues are part of each CDR3. Each record gives: J gene, V gene, CDR3 protein.

TRBJ2-6	TRBV4-1	CASSQDRGQGTGANVLTF
TRBJ2-3	TRBV28	CASSLSGDTQYF
TRBJ2-7	TRBV7-9	CASSSQGFSYEQYF
TRBJ1-5	TRBV6-1	CASSEGGSNQPQHF
TRBJ2-3	TRBV5-1	CASSLGQDTDTQYF
TRBJ2-6	TRBV11-3	CASSLGGDSNVLTF
TRBJ2-2	TRBV29-1	CSVVAENTGELFF
TRBJ2-2	TRBV30	CAWATVTGELFF
TRBJ1-2	TRBV6-5	CASSGSRANRYGYTF
TRBJ1-6	TRBV5-5	CASSGTTGSYNSPLHF
TRBJ2-2	TRBV27	CASREGGGELFF
TRBJ2-7	TRBV5-1	CASSLGTGLSYEQYF
TRBJ1-5	TRBV30	CAWSSPSGTQPQHF
TRBJ2-6	TRBV10-3	CAISEGQGADGANVLTF
TRBJ1-1	TRBV5-6	CASSLFRGSNTEAFF
TRBJ1-5	TRBV28	CASLQGAFRSNQPQHF
TRBJ1-3	TRBV19	CASMTGSSGNTIYF
TRBJ1-1	TRBV19	CASSIGGSSPRAFF
TRBJ1-5	TRBV30	CAWSGSALLVGNQPQHF
TRBJ2-5	TRBV7-7	CASRPGLGRGETQYF
TRBJ2-3	TRBV12-5	CASGFNPRGGDPDTQYF
TRBJ2-2	TRBV19	CASSISGGHTGELFF
TRBJ2-4	TRBV5-1	CASSPTGGGIQYF
TRBJ2-3	TRBV29-1	CSVETGLASTDTQYF
TRBJ1-1	TRBV12-5	CASGLVLTTGAPMNTEAFF
TRBJ1-3	TRBV6-5	CASSYYPGPGGNTIYF
TRBJ1-1	TRBV5-6	CASSWGESPNTEAFF
TRBJ2-1	TRBV29-1	CSVEGTAIQGGFRNEQFF
TRBJ1-2	TRBV6-1	CASSVAAGPDGYTF
TRBJ1-2	TRBV7-2	CASSPSDGVPYGYTF
TRBJ1-2	TRBV30	CAWTKPGSGSRTYGYTF
TRBJ2-2	TRBV10-3	CAISDVSGGAGELFF
TRBJ2-1	TRBV2	CASIPGLAGGNEQFF
TRBJ2-4	TRBV12-5	CASGPEVGGSGAKNIQYF
TRBJ2-4	TRBV4-1	CASSQGTSGEGFGAKNIQYF
TRBJ2-7	TRBV29-1	CSAWDYYEQYF
TRBJ1-5	TRBV19	CASSPPTGAHQPQHF
TRBJ1-4	TRBV7-8	CASSRDRGVATNEKLFF
TRBJ1-1	TRBV7-8	CASSRRTVTNTEAFF
TRBJ2-5	TRBV5-6	CASSRGQGETQYF
TRBJ1-6	TRBV30	CAWSSGQPGDSPLHF
TRBJ1-5	TRBV10-1	CASSDGTGDQPQHF
TRBJ1-2	TRBV20-1	CSASDSYGYTF
TRBJ2-1	TRBV12-2	CASRPQSRTNLLDEQFF
TRBJ1-1	TRBV6-5	CASIGTEAFF
TRBJ1-1	TRBV6-9	CASTRLTEAFF
TRBJ1-2	TRBV30	CAWRRQGGNYGYTF
TRBJ1-2	TRBV6-5	CASSYDKNYGYTF
TRBJ1-2	TRBV4-1	CASSQALASLGLYGYTF
TRBJ1-4	TRBV5-1	CASSSGQINEKLFF
TRBJ2-7	TRBV19	CASSPRVAAYEQYF
TRBJ1-1	TRBV7-9	CASSNHRGFNSEAFF
TRBJ2-7	TRBV5-1	CASSLAGSSLYEQYF
TRBJ1-5	TRBV7-8	CASSLGRGGQPQHF
TRBJ2-6	TRBV5-4	CASSDKAAGANVLTF